This T cell receptor (beta chain) was sequenced in a study of shared clonotypes between healthy human individuals. CDR1 and CDR2 from the germline V gene are MNHEY and SVGAGI. V lost 5 bases to trimming and J lost 3 bases, with 15 bases between them. The CDR3 runs to 15 residues. This clone was detected only a few times. Some clones are missing from TCRdb's copy, which holds only in-frame ones; the method was immunoSEQ multiplex PCR. This sample has fewer than 600,000 clones; around 81% occur once, and the top ten carry more than 10%. The chain combines TRBV6-5 with TRBJ2-3; D tentatively fits TRBD1 or TRBD2 (5 bases each). This clonotype was obtained from a woman between 40 and 55 years old in good health. Some clones in this sample may be carry-over from other donors' samples. The sample comprised PBMCs. CDR3 bases: TGTGCCAGCAGTCCCGGCTCCTGGGGGACAGATACGCAGTATTTT. As protein: CASSPGSWGTDTQYF.